Listed here is a single T cell receptor beta chain. The CDR3 totals 16 residues. V lost 0 bases, J lost 4 bases, and 15 bases lay in between. From germline, CDR1 is LNHNV and CDR2 YYDKDF (reference sequence). This sample stems from a study of blood T cell repertoires in COVID-19. Background on the study: Sources were T cells, B-cell-depleted T cells, or PBMCs; the material itself was cDNA or gDNA.

Original analysis: Estimated nucleated cell counts came from reference gene primer amplification. TCRdb's table, derived via immunoSEQ multiplex PCR, lists solely in-frame clones and lacks some. From that table come the V and J calls and clone size; the DNA was used to work out D and trimming. The data contain some 170,000 clones, about 80% of them singletons. This clonotype was sampled from a woman at least 80 years old with acute or convalescent COVID-19. The rearrangement joins TRBV15 to TRBJ1-2; D may be TRBD1 (6 bases). The sequencing input was peripheral blood. In nucleotides, the CDR3 is TGTGCCACCAGCAGAGATCTACAGGGCCGGGGCTATGGCTACACCTTC. Protein sequence: CATSRDLQGRGYGYTF.